These 2 T cell receptor beta chains originate from one sample sequenced in a study of T cell clones after liver transplantation (dated 2019 in TCRdb). The library relied on the immunoSEQ multiplex PCR assay. The clones in this table, taken by TCRdb from immuneACCESS, are in-frame only. Not every clone is retained; where verified, under half of the shortfall comes from an unresolved V gene, and the cause of the rest is unknown. The sample table shows 65,000 to 95,000 clones, and approximately 80% are seen once. Clones ranked in the top ten supply 0.55% to 0.75% of the sample. The time point tag for this specimen amounts to: pre-transplant. The sample in question was CD4+ T cells from blood, obtained before liver transplant. The receptors were gathered from a human donor who received a liver transplant.

This rearrangement joins TRBV7-9 to TRBJ2-3; no definite D call. Per the germline V gene, CDR1 is SEHNR and CDR2 is FQNEAQ (reference sequence). Trimming took 2 bases from V and 0 from J, leaving 12 bases between them. CDR3 length equals 16 residues. The CDR3 region is CASSLRLGDSTDTQYF. The DNA for the CDR3 is TGTGCCAGCAGCTTACGGCTGGGTGATAGCACAGATACGCAGTATTTT.

V gene TRBV30 combines with J gene TRBJ1-1; D is ambiguous. Trimming stripped 5 bases from V and 0 bases from J, with 10 bases between. This CDR3 is 13 amino acids long. CDR1 is GTSNPN and CDR2 is SVGIG in the germline V gene (reference sequence). CDR3 sequence reads: CAWAPLMNTEAFF. The CDR3 DNA is TGTGCCTGGGCCCCCCTCATGAACACTGAAGCTTTCTTT.